The next 8 T cell receptor beta chains were all read from a single sample in a study of T cell clones after liver transplantation. TCRdb's copy holds only in-frame clones and misses some; the assay was immunoSEQ multiplex PCR. The sample shows tens of thousands of clones, 71% of them seen only once. This sample comprised CD4+ T cells from blood, obtained before liver transplant. The receptors were gathered from a human donor who received a liver transplant.

This clone occurred a few times. V gene TRBV7-2 combines with J gene TRBJ1-2; D not resolved. This CDR3 comprises 15 residues. Deletions cut 4 bases from V and 4 bases from J, with 16 bases between. Per germline, CDR1 SGHTA and CDR2 FQGNSA. The CDR3 region has the DNA TGTGCCAGCAGCTCCTACCTGTCGAACCTCTATGGCTACACCTTC. It translates to CASSSYLSNLYGYTF. Complete variable domain (other parts from reference TRBV7-2 and TRBJ1-2): GAGVSQSPSNKVTEKGKDVELRCDPISGHTALYWYRQSLGQGLEFLIYFQGNSAPDKSGLPSDRFSAERTGGSVSTLTIQRTQQEDSAVYLCASSSYLSNLYGYTFGSGTRLTVV.

This sequence joins TRBV11-2 and TRBJ2-7, with 9 positions matching TRBD1. Trimming removed 6 bases from V and 0 bases from J; junction bases left unmatched: 12. CDR3 size: 17 residues. Looked up from germline, CDR1 is SGHAT and CDR2 is FQNNGV. CDR3 protein: CASSPTPRDRASYEQYF. Written as DNA, the CDR3 is TGTGCCAGCAGTCCAACACCTCGGGACAGGGCCTCCTACGAGCAGTACTTC.

The J gene is TRBJ2-2, the V gene TRBV18, with 7 bases matching TRBD1. The CDR3 is 17 residues long. V dropped 3 bases and J dropped 5; count of bases not matched to a gene: 12. Germline CDR1 KGHSH, CDR2 LQKENI. The CDR3 loop is CASSPLQGSQRTGELFF. The CDR3 coding sequence is TGTGCCAGCTCACCTTTACAGGGGAGCCAGAGGACCGGGGAGCTGTTTTTT.

CDR3 sequence (DNA): TGTGCCAGTAGTTCACAGGGGGCTACTGAAGCTTTCTTT. This encodes CASSSQGATEAFF. This rearrangement joins TRBV19 to TRBJ1-1; 9 bases match TRBD1. The CDR3 runs to 13 residues. The germline V gene encodes CDR1 LNHDA and CDR2 SQIVND (reference sequence). V lost 5 bases and J lost 5; bases outside the gene matches: 3.

This chain links TRBV20-1 with TRBJ1-3; D uncertain. Germline assignment: CDR1 DFQATT and CDR2 SNEGSKA (reference sequence). The CDR3 runs 11 residues. The ends were cut back, 5 bases at V and 6 bases at J, with 8 bases in the middle. The CDR3 DNA reads as TGCAGTGCTCGAGGAGTAAACACCATATATTTT. This codes for CSARGVNTIYF.

The chain couples TRBV5-5 to TRBJ2-7, with 8 bases aligning to TRBD2. Germline CDR1 SGHKS, CDR2 YYEKEE (reference sequence). With 7 bases clipped from V and 2 bases from J, the junction kept 11 bases outside the gene matches. CDR3 length: 15 residues. CDR3 sequence (DNA): TGTGCCAGCGCCAGAGTGGACGGGGGGGCCTACGAGCAGTACTTC. Protein sequence: CASARVDGGAYEQYF. The whole variable domain, remainder taken from reference TRBV5-5 and TRBJ2-7, is DAGVTQSPTHLIKTRGQQVTLRCSPISGHKSVSWYQQVLGQGPQFIFQYYEKEERGRGNFPDRFSARQFPNYSSELNVNALLLGDSALYLCASARVDGGAYEQYFGPGTRLTVT.

This sequence joins TRBV18 and TRBJ1-5; D is perhaps TRBD1 (6 bases). Germline values: CDR1 KGHSH, CDR2 LQKENI. The CDR3 length is 19 residues. V was trimmed by 3 bases and J by 3 bases, leaving 24 bases between them. The CDR3 sequence: CASSPTRSPGERNNQPQHF. Here the CDR3 DNA reads TGTGCCAGCTCACCCACTAGGAGCCCAGGGGAAAGAAACAATCAGCCCCAGCATTTT.

A few counts support this clone. The chain carries TRBV27 and TRBJ2-5; TRBD2 is a possible D gene (5 bases). Trimming left V 0 bases short and J 3 bases short, with 5 bases between. The CDR3 runs to 13 residues. Germline CDR1 is MNHEY and CDR2 is SMNVEV (reference sequence). Here the CDR3 reads CASSLSREETQYF. The CDR3 nucleotides read TGTGCCAGCAGTTTATCGAGGGAAGAGACCCAGTACTTC.